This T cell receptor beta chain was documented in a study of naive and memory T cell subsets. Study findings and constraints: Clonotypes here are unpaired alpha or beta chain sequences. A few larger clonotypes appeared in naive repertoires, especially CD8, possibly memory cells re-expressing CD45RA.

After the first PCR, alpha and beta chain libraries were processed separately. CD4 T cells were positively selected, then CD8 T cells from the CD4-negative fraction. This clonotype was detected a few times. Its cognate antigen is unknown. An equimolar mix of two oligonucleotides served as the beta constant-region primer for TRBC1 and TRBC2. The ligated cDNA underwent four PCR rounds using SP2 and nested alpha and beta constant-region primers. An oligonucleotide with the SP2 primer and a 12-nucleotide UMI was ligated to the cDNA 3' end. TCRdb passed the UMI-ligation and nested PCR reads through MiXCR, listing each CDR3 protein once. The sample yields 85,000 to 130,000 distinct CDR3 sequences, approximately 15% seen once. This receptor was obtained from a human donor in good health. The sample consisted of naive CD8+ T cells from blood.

DNA for the CDR3: TGTGCCACAAAGGGGGGGCGGACTGAAGCTTTCTTT. Translated: CATKGGRTEAFF. This chain connects TRBV12-3 or TRBV12-4 to TRBJ1-1; a weak D match, TRBD1 (6 bases). The CDR3 covers 12 residues. The ends were cut back, 10 bases at V and 5 bases at J, with 14 bases in the middle.